Each of the 20 T cell receptor beta chains below was sequenced from the same sample in a study of T cells in tumors after PD-1 blockade. Method: immunoSEQ multiplex PCR; TCRdb's copy keeps in-frame clones and lacks some. This sample carries approximately 30,000 clones, 55% to 80% of them seen once, and the ten largest clones take around 40%. This specimen was PBMCs, taken after anti-PD-1 treatment. Every receptor here comes from a human donor with basal cell carcinoma.

This clone was observed a handful of times. This chain connects TRBV5-1 to TRBJ2-1, with 7 bases lining up with TRBD2. From germline, CDR1 is SGHRS and CDR2 YFSETQ. V was clipped by 7 bases and J by 6 bases; unmatched bases: 1. The CDR3 is made up of 11 amino acids. The CDR3, as DNA: TGCGCCAGCGGGGGGGTCAATGAGCAGTTCTTC. Protein: CASGGVNEQFF. The whole variable domain, filled in from reference TRBV5-1 and TRBJ2-1, reads KAGVTQTPRYLIKTRGQQVTLSCSPISGHRSVSWYQQTPGQGLQFLFEYFSETQRNKGNFPGRFSGRQFSNSRSEMNVSTLELGDSALYLCASGGVNEQFFGPGTRLTVL.

J is TRBJ2-1 and V is TRBV28; 8 bases map to TRBD2. The CDR3 is 13 amino acids. V trimming: 7 bases; J trimming: 3 bases; junction bases outside the gene matches: 2. Per the germline V gene, CDR1 is MDHEN and CDR2 is SYDVKM. The CDR3 sequence is CASKTSGYNEQFF. DNA of the CDR3: TGTGCCAGCAAAACTAGCGGCTACAATGAGCAGTTCTTC. Variable domain in full (rest from reference TRBV28 and TRBJ2-1): DVKVTQSSRYLVKRTGEKVFLECVQDMDHENMFWYRQDPGLGLRLIYFSYDVKMKEKGDIPEGYSVSREKKERFSLILESASTNQTSMYLCASKTSGYNEQFFGPGTRLTVL.

This clone was seen only a few times. The chain recombines TRBV4-2 with TRBJ1-2; a possible D gene is TRBD1 (6 bases). In germline, CDR1 is LGHNA, CDR2 YNFKEQ. V shed 8 bases and J shed 5 bases, with 21 bases lying between them. This CDR3 is built from 15 residues. The CDR3 loop reads CASRKTPDRDYGYTF. The CDR3 coding sequence is TGTGCCAGCCGAAAAACCCCGGACAGAGATTATGGCTACACCTTC.

This clone was observed once. In DNA, the CDR3 is TGTGCCAGCAGCCCCGTATCAGGGGCCCGCCATGAAGCTTTCTTT. Its protein product is CASSPVSGARHEAFF. The chain combines TRBV6-5 with TRBJ1-1; TRBD1 is a possible D gene (6 bases). The V gene lost 6 bases and the J gene lost 7 bases, with 21 bases spanning the gap. The germline gives CDR1 MNHEY, CDR2 SVGAGI. The CDR3 sequence is 15 residues long.

In its sample, this clone was seen many times. The chain links TRBV15 to TRBJ2-2, with D perhaps TRBD1 or TRBD2 (5 bases each). Germline CDR1 reads LNHNV; CDR2 reads YYDKDF (reference sequence). Trimming removed 1 base at V and 0 bases at J, with 9 bases between. The CDR3 totals 16 residues. CDR3 amino acids: CATSRGGTPNTGELFF. The CDR3 coding sequence is TGTGCCACCAGCAGAGGAGGGACCCCGAACACCGGGGAGCTGTTTTTT.

This chain connects TRBV11-3 to TRBJ2-1; 9 nucleotides align to TRBD2. The V segment lost 5 bases and the J segment 8 bases; nucleotides outside the gene matches: 13. CDR3 size: 16 residues. The V gene's germline CDR1 is SGHNT and CDR2 YENEEA. The CDR3 loop is CASSLGASGEVDEQFF. For the CDR3, the DNA is TGTGCCAGCAGCCTCGGGGCTAGCGGGGAAGTGGATGAGCAGTTCTTC. Full variable domain (missing parts from reference TRBV11-3 and TRBJ2-1): EAGVVQSPRYKIIEKKQPVAFWCNPISGHNTLYWYLQNLGQGPELLIRYENEEAVDDSQLPKDRFSAERLKGVDSTLKIQPAELGDSAVYLCASSLGASGEVDEQFFGPGTRLTVL.

This chain joins TRBV19 and TRBJ2-5; no firm D call. The CDR3 totals 13 residues. Germline V gene sequence: CDR1 LNHDA, CDR2 SQIVND (reference sequence). Trimming pared 6 bases from V and 1 base from J, leaving 9 bases between. The CDR3 loop reads CASSLVVQETQYF. CDR3 DNA sequence: TGTGCCAGTAGCCTTGTTGTCCAAGAGACCCAGTACTTC.

The rearrangement uses TRBV18 and TRBJ1-4, with a possible D match to TRBD1 (6 bases). V gave up 0 bases and J gave up 8 bases, with 10 bases separating them. Germline assignment: CDR1 KGHSH and CDR2 LQKENI. The CDR3 covers 14 residues. CDR3 residues: CASSPPGHEEKLFF. The CDR3, as DNA: TGTGCCAGCTCACCACCGGGACATGAGGAAAAACTGTTTTTT. The whole variable domain, remainder taken from reference TRBV18 and TRBJ1-4, is NAGVMQNPRHLVRRRGQEARLRCSPMKGHSHVYWYRQLPEEGLKFMVYLQKENIIDESGMPKERFSAEFPKEGPSILRIQQVVRGDSAAYFCASSPPGHEEKLFFGSGTQLSVL.

This clone was seen only once. The V gene is TRBV7-2, the J gene TRBJ2-3; 9 bases fit TRBD2. Germline V CDR1 and CDR2: SGHTA, FQGNSA. The CDR3 contains 17 residues. With V trimmed by 5 bases and J by 3 bases, 12 bases remained unmatched. CDR3 residues: CASSRSGLAGRTDTQYF. The CDR3 region has the DNA TGTGCCAGCAGCCGTAGTGGGCTAGCGGGGAGAACAGATACGCAGTATTTT.

The chain combines TRBV5-1 with TRBJ2-1; the match to TRBD1 covers 11 bases. Unmatched junction bases numbered 4, after V lost 1 base and J lost 7 bases. This CDR3 contains 15 residues. Germline V gene lookup returns CDR1 SGHRS and CDR2 YFSETQ. The CDR3 region has the DNA TGCGCCAGCAGCTTGCGGGACAGGGGGTTGAATGAGCAGTTCTTC. Encoded protein: CASSLRDRGLNEQFF.

The chain joins TRBV7-3 to TRBJ2-1, with D unclear. Trimming removed 2 bases from V and 0 bases from J, with 8 bases in between. Germline V gives CDR1 SGHTA, CDR2 FQGTGA. The CDR3 is 15 residues long. CDR3 region: CASSLDHSSYNEQFF. In DNA, the CDR3 is TGTGCCAGCAGCTTAGATCACAGCTCCTACAATGAGCAGTTCTTC.

This chain joins TRBV7-9 and TRBJ2-2; D unclear. Trimming took 2 bases from V and 0 from J, leaving 13 bases between them. Germline V gene data show CDR1 as SEHNR and CDR2 as FQNEAQ (reference sequence). There are 17 residues in the CDR3. Here the CDR3 DNA reads TGTGCCAGCAGCTTAAGTTCAGTCATAACGAACACCGGGGAGCTGTTTTTT. Its protein product is CASSLSSVITNTGELFF.

This clone was observed a handful of times. This sequence joins TRBV7-8 and TRBJ2-5, with 9 bases that match TRBD1. Trimming cost V 3 bases and J 2 bases; bases outside gene matches: 10. The CDR3 spans 17 residues. CDR1 is SGHVS, CDR2 FQNEAQ, per germline. The CDR3 DNA reads TGTGCCAGCAGCTTGGGACAGGGAAGAGAGGGACAAGAGACCCAGTACTTC. Amino acids: CASSLGQGREGQETQYF.

This clone was seen only a few times. The genes are TRBV7-9 and TRBJ2-7; 9 bases agree with TRBD1. This CDR3 has 17 residues. The germline gives CDR1 SEHNR, CDR2 FQNEAQ (reference sequence). V lost 5 bases, J lost 2 bases, and 13 bases stayed unmatched. CDR3 DNA: TGTGCCAGCAGCGTCCACAGGGGGCCCGATGGAGCCTACGAGCAGTACTTC. It is translated as CASSVHRGPDGAYEQYF. The whole variable domain, remainder taken from reference TRBV7-9 and TRBJ2-7, is DTGVSQNPRHKITKRGQNVTFRCDPISEHNRLYWYRQTLGQGPEFLTYFQNEAQLEKSRLLSDRFSAERPKGSFSTLEIQRTEQGDSAMYLCASSVHRGPDGAYEQYFGPGTRLTVT.

The chain employs TRBV6-6 and TRBJ1-1; D might be TRBD1 (6 bases). Germline CDR1 MNHNY, CDR2 SVGAGI (reference sequence). The CDR3 length is 16 residues. Trimming took off 5 bases at V and 4 bases at J, with 20 bases between the two ends. The DNA of the CDR3 is TGTGCCAGCAGTCCCGGGGGCGGAACTATCTCCACTGAAGCTTTCTTT. Encoded protein: CASSPGGGTISTEAFF.

The V call is TRBV5-1, the J call TRBJ2-3, with 14 positions matching TRBD2. From germline, CDR1 is SGHRS and CDR2 YFSETQ. With V trimmed by 0 bases and J by 9 bases, 6 bases remained unmatched. The CDR3 spans 16 residues. CDR3: CASSLAGTSGSLTQYF. As DNA, the CDR3 is TGCGCCAGCAGCTTGGCCGGGACTAGCGGGAGTCTGACGCAGTATTTT. Full variable domain (rest looked up from reference TRBV5-1 and TRBJ2-3): KAGVTQTPRYLIKTRGQQVTLSCSPISGHRSVSWYQQTPGQGLQFLFEYFSETQRNKGNFPGRFSGRQFSNSRSEMNVSTLELGDSALYLCASSLAGTSGSLTQYFGPGTRLTVL.

This clone is judged medium-sized (0.01 to 0.1%). This chain joins TRBV4-1 and TRBJ1-2, with a possible D match to TRBD1 (6 bases). The V and J ends lost 0 bases and 3 bases respectively, with 14 bases between them. CDR1 is MGHRA, CDR2 YSYEKL, per germline. This CDR3 is 16 amino acids long. CDR3 sequence (DNA): TGCGCCAGCAGCCAAGAGCTGGGGACACTGCACTATGGCTACACCTTC. Translation gives CASSQELGTLHYGYTF.

This clone was observed at least ten times. This rearrangement joins TRBV27 to TRBJ1-4, with 9 nucleotides matching TRBD1. The V segment lost 4 bases and the J segment 7 bases; nucleotides outside the gene matches: 10. Per the germline V gene, CDR1 is MNHEY and CDR2 is SMNVEV (reference sequence). This CDR3 is 16 amino acids long. This CDR3 reads CASSSSRDRVAEKLFF. As DNA, the CDR3 is TGTGCCAGCAGTTCTTCAAGGGACAGGGTTGCTGAAAAACTGTTTTTT.

This chain uses TRBV5-1 with TRBJ2-2; 9 positions agree with TRBD2. This CDR3 has 18 residues. J was trimmed by 0 bases and V by 0 bases; bases with no gene match: 6. Germline V gene data show CDR1 as SGHRS and CDR2 as YFSETQ. In nucleotides, the CDR3 is TGCGCCAGCAGCTTGGAGGCGGGAGGGCCCTCGAACACCGGGGAGCTGTTTTTT. The encoded protein is CASSLEAGGPSNTGELFF.

The chain carries TRBV28 and TRBJ2-7; D unresolved. Trimming cost V 5 bases and J 4 bases, with 15 bases left between them. CDR1 is MDHEN, CDR2 SYDVKM, per germline. The CDR3 has 14 residues. CDR3 protein: CASSLMLDPYEQYF. The DNA of the CDR3 is TGTGCCAGCAGTCTTATGCTGGACCCATACGAGCAGTACTTC. Based on the CDR3 plus reference TRBV28 and TRBJ2-7, the full variable domain is DVKVTQSSRYLVKRTGEKVFLECVQDMDHENMFWYRQDPGLGLRLIYFSYDVKMKEKGDIPEGYSVSREKKERFSLILESASTNQTSMYLCASSLMLDPYEQYFGPGTRLTVT.